The 10 T cell receptor beta chains given below trace back to one sample, sequenced in a study of metastatic and nonmetastatic thyroid tumors. Every patient was untreated before thyroid surgery. TCRdb re-called clones via MiXCR from the PCR reads. The data hold tens of thousands of clones, with around 47% observed a single time. Material for sequencing was tumor tissue. Receptor source: a male donor with papillary thyroid cancer or a benign thyroid nodule (not recorded which). Some clones in this sample may be carry-over from other donors' samples.

This clone was found a few times. This sequence joins TRBV28 and TRBJ2-1; 7 positions agree with TRBD2. The CDR3 totals 13 residues. Per the germline V gene, CDR1 is MDHEN and CDR2 is SYDVKM. V was clipped by 2 bases and J by 5 bases; unmatched bases: 0. The CDR3: CASSLLADNEQFF. The CDR3 region has the DNA TGTGCCAGCAGTTTACTAGCGGACAATGAGCAGTTCTTC.

This clone was seen only a few times. The chain combines TRBV27 with TRBJ1-5; D is undetermined. Trimming took 6 bases from V and 0 from J, leaving 12 bases between them. This CDR3 comprises 15 residues. CDR1 is MNHEY and CDR2 is SMNVEV in the germline V gene (reference sequence). CDR3 DNA: TGTGCCAGCAGGGACCTCACCTATAGCAATCAGCCCCAGCATTTT. Its translation is CASRDLTYSNQPQHF.

By share of the sample, this clone is large. This chain connects TRBV7-2 to TRBJ1-1; D perhaps matches TRBD1 (5 bases). CDR1 and CDR2 from the germline V gene are SGHTA and FQGNSA. Trimming removed 5 bases at V and 5 bases at J, with 21 bases between. This CDR3 comprises 16 residues. DNA of the CDR3: TGTGCCAGCAGCGAACGTACTGGGAGGAGGGGAACTGAAGCTTTCTTT. Protein product: CASSERTGRRGTEAFF.

The chain has TRBV6-4 and TRBJ2-3; 8 bases agree with TRBD2. J was trimmed by 11 bases and V by 3 bases; bases with no gene match: 7. Germline V CDR1 and CDR2: MRHNA, SNTAGT. This CDR3 region has 13 residues. CDR3 amino acids: CASSEGSGTKQYF. As DNA, the CDR3 is TGTGCCAGCAGTGAAGGTAGCGGGACCAAGCAGTATTTT.

The chain uses TRBV11-2 and TRBJ2-1; D might be TRBD1 (5 bases). V was shortened by 0 bases and J by 6 bases, with 9 bases between the two germline ends. Per the germline V gene, CDR1 is SGHAT and CDR2 is FQNNGV. This CDR3 has 14 residues. The CDR3 sequence is CASSLEVRGNEQFF. The CDR3 DNA follows: TGTGCCAGCAGCTTAGAGGTTAGGGGCAATGAGCAGTTCTTC.

The chain has TRBV11-2 and TRBJ2-7, with no clear D. The CDR3 loop spans 15 amino acids. Trimming left V 2 bases short and J 2 bases short, with 13 bases between. Germline CDR1 and CDR2: SGHAT and FQNNGV. The CDR3 reads CASSLSRVEAYEQYF. The CDR3, as DNA: TGTGCCAGCAGCTTAAGTAGGGTTGAAGCCTACGAGCAGTACTTC.

The rearrangement links TRBV11-3 to TRBJ1-2, with TRBD1 as a possible D gene (6 bases). CDR3 length: 16 residues. V shed 5 bases and J shed 5 bases, with 21 bases lying between them. Germline CDR1 SGHNT, CDR2 YENEEA. The CDR3 region has the DNA TGTGCCAGCAGCCCCACAACCTACCAGGGGCGGTATGGCTACACCTTC. It is translated as CASSPTTYQGRYGYTF.

This clone appeared a single time. The chain combines TRBV5-1 with TRBJ2-2; 11 nucleotides agree with TRBD2. The V segment lost 4 bases and the J segment 5 bases; nucleotides outside the gene matches: 4. The CDR3 runs 15 residues. Looked up from germline, CDR1 is SGHRS and CDR2 is YFSETQ. The CDR3, as DNA: TGCGCCAGCAGCCCAAGACTAGCGGGAACCGGGGAGCTGTTTTTT. Translating gives CASSPRLAGTGELFF.

This clone is a singleton in its sample. This chain joins TRBV20-1 and TRBJ2-7; 9 nucleotides match TRBD2. After removal of 6 bases from V and 0 bases from J, the junction contained 12 bases not matched to a gene. Per germline, CDR1 DFQATT and CDR2 SNEGSKA (reference sequence). CDR3 length: 16 residues. CDR3 amino acids: CSARTPGLATSYEQYF. The CDR3 DNA is TGCAGTGCCAGAACCCCAGGACTAGCGACCTCCTACGAGCAGTACTTC.

The rearrangement links TRBV27 to TRBJ2-1; D ambiguous. The CDR3 loop spans 13 amino acids. With 2 bases removed from V and 9 bases from J, the gap between germline ends came to 11 bases. From germline, CDR1 is MNHEY and CDR2 SMNVEV (reference sequence). Written as DNA, the CDR3 is TGTGCCAGCAGTTTAGCCGCTAAGGGTGAGCAGTTCTTC. Translating it yields CASSLAAKGEQFF.